This entry concerns a single T cell receptor (beta chain). The data were obtained in a study of cytomegalovirus exposure and HLA in healthy donors. About the research overall: Early on, a data release was issued that held roughly 86 million unique TCRs from HLA-typed donors.

Both 60 Vbeta primers and 13 Jbeta primers went into the PCR. Sequencing used immunoSEQ multiplex PCR; TCRdb keeps in-frame clones, though not all of them. The repertoire has more than 85,000 clones, around 81% of them found once; the top ten carry about 2%. Nominally healthy donors were sampled, though unrecorded immune exposures were likely. This CDR3 comprises 15 residues. CDR1 is SEHNR, CDR2 FQNEAQ, per germline (reference sequence). The ends lost 4 bases at V and 7 bases at J; junction bases unmatched: 6. This sequence was found in a woman younger than 45 in good health and CMV-seronegative. The material sequenced was PBMCs. V usage is TRBV7-9 and J usage is TRBJ2-1; 11 positions match TRBD1. The CDR3 region is CASSSGQGALNEQFF. Here the CDR3 DNA reads TGTGCCAGCAGCTCTGGACAGGGGGCCTTAAATGAGCAGTTCTTC.